This TCR beta chain was profiled in a study of technical replicates of blood from several donors. Profiling relied on immunoSEQ multiplex PCR, and the TCRdb table lists in-frame clones only, not all of them. The sample lists tens of thousands of clones, about 93% occurring once. CDR1 MNHNS and CDR2 SASEGT come from the germline V gene. CDR3 length: 15 amino acids. The V and J ends lost 7 bases and 5 bases respectively, with 20 bases between them. The chain employs TRBV6-1 and TRBJ1-1, with D tentatively TRBD1 (6 bases). This receptor was identified in a human donor in good health. The specimen was T cells isolated from PBMCs. The CDR3 nucleotides are TGTGCCAGCAAGCAGGGGCGCCCGGGGAAGACTGAAGCTTTCTTT. It yields the protein CASKQGRPGKTEAFF.